This TCR beta chain appears in the sequencing data of a study of CD8+CD57+ T cells in acquired aplastic anemia listed by TCRdb under 2018. Turning to the overall study: Extracted DNA from sorted CD4+ and CD8+ cells averaged about 2.9 ug, ranging from about 0.17 to 27.4 ug. A CD8+CD57+ expansion meant a frequency higher than the mean frequency seen in healthy subjects.

Overall study results and their limits: Over 25 CD8+ CDR3 sequences were found in both patients and controls but appeared to be highly expressed in patients and within the immunodominant clones of the patients. Patients and healthy controls showed no significant difference in CD8+ Simpson's diversity (P=0.060).

Genomic DNA was used as template for profiling of TCR beta VDJ combinations and CDR3 sequences. An Illumina HiSeq 2000 was the platform used for TCR repertoire sequencing. As for how the authors treated the data: Repertoire assessment relied on Simpson's diversity index, CDR3 size and DJ length profiles, and TRBV/TRBJ rearrangement plots. Whichever DNA sequence was most abundant in the deep sequencing data was defined as the immunodominant clone. CDR3 amino acid sequences were checked for sharing across subjects and were also compared against the VDJdb database and published repertoires. TCRdb trimmed public reads at Q25 via fastp, called clones via MiXCR and kept in-frame beta chains. Rows are combined by CDR3 protein, so each entry shows the most common genes and DNA. None of the V and J calls come from the authors' own analysis; TCRdb made them. This sample has over 150,000 distinct CDR3 sequences in its table, and about two thirds of those were observed once. Approximately 42% of the sample goes to the ten largest clones.

Including cysteine and phenylalanine, the CDR3 has 13 amino acids. Of the read, only the CDR3 DNA is kept; its 39 bases are in frame from base 1. Per the germline V gene, SGHVS is the CDR1 and FNYEAQ is the CDR2. V was cut back by 5 bases and J by 7 bases, leaving a gap of 15 bases between them. The patients picked for sequencing were ones in whom flow cytometry had shown an expansion of CD8+CD57+ cells. Every patient had severe acquired aplastic anemia, diagnosed using the International Study of Aplastic Anemia and Agranulocytosis and Camitta criteria. No therapy had been received by the patients at the time of blood sampling. TCR repertoires of sorted CD4+ and CD8+ blood T cells from severe aplastic anemia patients and healthy subjects were deep-sequenced in the study. In the USA, patient enrollment took place under clinicaltrials.gov protocols 00001620, 01623167, 00001397, 00071045, 00081523 and 00961064. Ficoll-Paque density gradient centrifugation was used to isolate peripheral blood mononuclear cells. CD4+ and CD8+ T cells were sorted by FACS or magnetic beads before DNA extraction.

This clonotype was counted a single time. Its cognate antigen has yet to be identified. The record has no base qualities; no much larger clone is one base away. Resting on one read, the evidence is weak. The chain links TRBV7-6 with TRBJ2-7; possibly the D gene is TRBD1, per 5 matching bases. Sequencing input: sorted CD4+, CD8+, or CD8+CD57+ T cells (not recorded which) from PBMCs. The clonotype was recovered from a human donor with aplastic anemia. The CDR3 in this case is CASSPAQGFEQYF. The sequenced DNA: TGTGCCAGCAGCCCCGCCCAGGGATTTGAGCAGTACTTC.